A selection of T cell receptor beta chains follows, all from one sample in a study of Graves' ophthalmopathy and Graves' hyperthyroidism. TCRdb reprocessed the multiplex PCR reads via MiXCR and lists one record per CDR3 protein. Of roughly 220,000 distinct CDR3 sequences listed, around 42% are singletons. Specimen: peripheral blood. The receptors were gathered from an adult man with Graves' ophthalmopathy. Each CDR3 is given with its conserved first and last residue. Fields, in order: D gene, J gene, clone size, V gene, CDR3 protein, CDR3 DNA. A D gene is named only where the DNA matches it firmly. Part of the rows lack a size; the others show once, few, many or a class for expanded clones.

TRBD1 TRBJ2-5 few TRBV2 CASSELRSWQGAGETQYF TGTGCCAGCAGTGAATTGAGATCATGGCAGGGGGCTGGGGAGACCCAGTACTTC
NA TRBJ2-2 NA TRBV5-1 CASHPWGAGELFF TGCGCCAGCCACCCCTGGGGGGCCGGGGAGCTGTTTTTT
NA TRBJ2-3 NA TRBV12-3/TRBV12-4 CASSVTDTQYF TGTGCCAGCAGTGTGACAGATACGCAGTATTTT
NA TRBJ2-5 NA TRBV9 CASRPPGPPVKTQYF TGTGCCAGCAGACCCCCGGGACCCCCGGTGAAGACCCAGTACTTC
NA TRBJ1-1 NA TRBV10-3 CAISEDGTLEAFF TGTGCCATCAGTGAAGACGGGACATTGGAAGCTTTCTTT
TRBD2 TRBJ2-2 few TRBV11-2 CASSLGLAASNTGELFF TGTGCCAGCAGCCTGGGGCTAGCGGCCTCTAACACCGGGGAGCTGTTTTTT
NA TRBJ1-5 NA TRBV5-6 CASSLGRGQNQPQHF TGTGCCAGCAGCTTGGGGAGGGGCCAAAATCAGCCCCAGCATTTT
TRBD1 TRBJ2-7 NA TRBV6-2/TRBV6-3 CASTGTGYEQYF TGTGCCAGTACCGGGACAGGGTACGAGCAGTACTTC
NA TRBJ1-2 NA TRBV5-4 CASSVPQGLYGYTF TGTGCCAGCAGCGTACCACAGGGCCTCTATGGCTACACCTTC
NA TRBJ2-7 once TRBV10-3 CASSEAWTTSYEQYF TGTGCCAGCAGTGAAGCGTGGACAACCTCCTACGAGCAGTACTTC
TRBD1 TRBJ1-6 few TRBV9 CASSETGPNSPLHF TGTGCCAGCAGCGAGACAGGGCCGAATTCACCCCTCCACTTT
NA TRBJ2-5 many TRBV5-8 CASSPVGSGLETQYF TGTGCCAGCAGCCCGGTGGGGTCGGGTCTGGAGACCCAGTACTTC
TRBD1 TRBJ2-7 few TRBV5-1 CASSLSGQETYEQYF TGCGCCAGCAGCTTGAGCGGACAGGAAACCTACGAGCAGTACTTC
TRBD2 TRBJ2-2 many TRBV10-2 CASSLRGGTGELFF TGCGCCAGCAGTTTGCGGGGAGGGACCGGGGAGCTGTTTTTT
TRBD1 TRBJ1-6 NA TRBV7-3 CASSLNGPGQGDSPLHF TGTGCCAGCAGCTTAAATGGCCCGGGACAGGGGGATTCACCCCTCCACTTT
NA TRBJ1-3 NA TRBV5-1 CASSPSGVSGNTIYF TGCGCCAGCAGCCCCAGCGGAGTCTCTGGAAACACCATATATTTT
NA TRBJ1-2 NA TRBV20-1 CSARDRWGSDYGYTF TGCAGTGCTAGAGATCGGTGGGGTTCTGACTATGGCTACACCTTC
NA TRBJ2-6 few TRBV6-6 CASLDTNSGANVLTF TGTGCCAGCCTCGACACGAACTCTGGGGCCAACGTCCTGACTTTC
NA TRBJ2-2 NA TRBV14 CASSQWTVNTGELFF TGTGCCAGCAGCCAATGGACGGTGAACACCGGGGAGCTGTTTTTT
NA TRBJ2-7 few TRBV5-5 CASREEGPHGVYEQYF TGTGCCAGCAGAGAGGAGGGACCGCACGGAGTTTACGAGCAGTACTTC
TRBD1 TRBJ1-5 once TRBV7-9 CASSLPGGAGNQPQHF TGTGCCAGCAGCTTACCAGGGGGCGCGGGCAATCAGCCCCAGCATTTT
NA TRBJ1-1 few TRBV6-1 CASSYVDPNTEAFF TGTGCCAGCAGTTACGTCGATCCGAACACTGAAGCTTTCTTT
TRBD1 TRBJ2-2 NA TRBV29-1 CSARGQGGELFF TGCAGCGCCAGGGGGCAGGGCGGGGAGCTGTTTTTT